This TCR beta chain is from a study of blood T cell repertoires in COVID-19. Study-level background: The United States, Italy and Spain provided the acute and convalescent COVID-19 samples. PBMCs, B-cell-depleted T cells, or T cells provided the cDNA or gDNA that made up the material.

The CDR3 runs to 19 residues. Trimming took 0 bases from V and 2 from J, leaving 21 bases between them. Germline V lookup: CDR1 LNHNV, CDR2 YYDKDF (reference sequence). Using immunoSEQ multiplex PCR, the repertoire was profiled, and TCRdb retains in-frame clones only, with some absent. The table lists under 200,000 clones, about 88% of them singletons, with about 0.77% in the top ten. This clone was picked up a small number of times. The sample taken for sequencing was PBMCs or T cells enriched from blood (not recorded which). This chain uses TRBV15 with TRBJ2-3; D ambiguous. The clonotype was recovered from a woman aged 18-29 years who had recovered from COVID-19. This CDR3 is CATSRDRHGTPSPTDTQYF. The CDR3 nucleotides read TGTGCCACCAGCAGAGACCGCCATGGCACCCCGTCCCCCACAGATACGCAGTATTTT.